This TCR beta chain was retrieved from a study of cytomegalovirus exposure and HLA in healthy donors. Study as a whole: Earlier sequencing of some 180 million T cells yielded about 120 million unique TCR beta sequences.

PCR primers comprised 60 Vbeta and 13 Jbeta primers. The repertoire was sequenced with immunoSEQ multiplex PCR; TCRdb's copy has only in-frame clones and lacks some. In all, the sample yields about 74,000 clones. The V and J ends lost 0 bases and 4 bases, in that order; junction bases with no gene match: 2. This CDR3 has 14 residues. In germline, CDR1 is SGHDN, CDR2 FVKESK. The V and J genes are TRBV14 and TRBJ1-2; 7 bases fit TRBD1. Sequenced material: PBMCs. This receptor was identified in a female donor in good health and CMV-seropositive. The CDR3 protein is CASSQDRDSYGYTF. The CDR3 DNA sequence: TGTGCCAGCAGCCAAGATCGGGACAGCTATGGCTACACCTTC. The whole variable domain, remainder taken from reference TRBV14 and TRBJ1-2, is EAGVTQFPSHSVIEKGQTVTLRCDPISGHDNLYWYRRVMGKEIKFLLHFVKESKQDESGMPNNRFLAERTGGTYSTLKVQPAELEDSGVYFCASSQDRDSYGYTFGSGTRLTVV.